This TCR beta chain was retrieved from a study of cytomegalovirus exposure and HLA in healthy donors. PCR amplification relied on 60 Vbeta primers (plus 13 Jbeta primers). Method: immunoSEQ multiplex PCR; TCRdb's copy keeps in-frame clones and lacks some. The sample has roughly 100,000 clones; more than 75% are singletons. Remarks on this clone: What it binds is unknown.

The CDR3 is 15 amino acids. Trimming left V 8 bases short and J 4 bases short, with 21 bases between. CDR1 MNHNS and CDR2 SASEGT come from the germline V gene. Though nominally healthy at sampling, donors likely had unrecorded immune exposures. Study-wide results and caveats: Sequencing had likely introduced a cluster of highly shared sequence variants as an artifact. Previous analysis showed most TCR beta V segments were productive about 87% or about 30% of the time.

V is TRBV6-1 and J is TRBJ2-7, with a weak D call TRBD2 (8 bases). The origin of this receptor is a human donor in good health. Material: PBMCs. The CDR3 loop reads CASRKGVAGQYEQYF. CDR3 nucleotide sequence: TGTGCCAGCCGTAAGGGGGTAGCGGGACAGTACGAGCAGTACTTC.